Below, 29 T cell receptor beta chains from the same sample are listed, as sequenced in a study of control samples from healthy donors and cancer patients. Profiled with immunoSEQ multiplex PCR; TCRdb holds only in-frame clones, not every one. The sample contains about 140,000 clones, approximately 86% of which appear only once. The sequencing input was blood. Receptor source: a man aged 18-30 years in good health.

The V call is TRBV19, the J call TRBJ1-1, with D tentatively TRBD1 (6 bases). The CDR3 runs 13 residues. Trimming left V 3 bases short and J 4 bases short, with 9 bases between. CDR1 and CDR2 from the germline V gene are LNHDA and SQIVND (reference sequence). This CDR3 is CASSIAGATEAFF. In nucleotides, the CDR3 is TGTGCCAGTAGTATCGCGGGGGCCACTGAAGCTTTCTTT.

J is TRBJ2-3 and V is TRBV6-6, with 10 bases fitting TRBD2. Per the germline V gene, CDR1 is MNHNY and CDR2 is SVGAGI (reference sequence). Trimming at V came to 6 bases and at J to 3 bases, leaving 6 bases not matched to a gene. CDR3 length: 15 amino acids. The CDR3 DNA is TGTGCCAGCAGGGCTAGCGGGGGTAGAACAGATACGCAGTATTTT. Its protein is CASRASGGRTDTQYF.

The J gene is TRBJ2-5, the V gene TRBV5-1; D unclear. V lost 0 bases and J 5 bases, leaving 8 bases between the germline ends. This CDR3 is 13 amino acids long. CDR1 SGHRS and CDR2 YFSETQ come from the germline V gene. The CDR3 is CASSLEARETQYF. The CDR3 DNA reads as TGCGCCAGCAGCTTGGAGGCTAGGGAGACCCAGTACTTC. Supplemented by reference TRBV5-1 and TRBJ2-5, the full variable domain reads KAGVTQTPRYLIKTRGQQVTLSCSPISGHRSVSWYQQTPGQGLQFLFEYFSETQRNKGNFPGRFSGRQFSNSRSEMNVSTLELGDSALYLCASSLEARETQYFGPGTRLLVL.

The chain uses TRBV18 and TRBJ1-4; 8 bases are shared with TRBD1. Losses at the gene ends were 6 bases for V and 8 bases for J; bases not matched to a gene: 11. The CDR3 loop spans 15 amino acids. CDR1 and CDR2 from the germline V gene are KGHSH and LQKENI. Here the CDR3 reads CASSSRDRSDEKLFF. CDR3 in DNA: TGTGCCAGCTCCTCCCGGGACAGGTCGGACGAAAAACTGTTTTTT.

V gene TRBV2 combines with J gene TRBJ2-2, with D perhaps given as TRBD1 or TRBD2 (6 bases each). The V gene lost 9 bases and the J gene lost 5 bases, with 10 bases spanning the gap. CDR3 length equals 12 residues. Germline-derived CDR1 and CDR2 are SNHLY and FYNNEI. The CDR3 DNA follows: TGTGCCAGACAGGGACTGACCGGGGAGCTGTTTTTT. Translating it yields CARQGLTGELFF.

This clone showed up just once. The chain joins TRBV6-2 or TRBV6-3 to TRBJ2-7, with D possibly being TRBD2 (6 bases). Germline lookup yields CDR1 MNHEY and CDR2 SVGEGT. The CDR3 length is 17 residues. Trimming left V 1 base short and J 3 bases short, with 19 bases between. CDR3 protein: CASSYLPLVAAYYEQYF. Here the CDR3 DNA reads TGTGCCAGCAGTTACTTGCCGCTGGTAGCGGCCTACTACGAGCAGTACTTC.

This clone was found a few times. The chain links TRBV20-1 to TRBJ1-5, with D unclear. Germline lookup yields CDR1 DFQATT and CDR2 SNEGSKA (reference sequence). The germline V and J ends were trimmed by 3 bases and 7 bases, with 10 bases remaining between them. The CDR3 is 12 residues long. CDR3 nucleotides: TGCAGTGCTAGTCGCTCGGGCCAGCCCCAGCATTTT. This codes for CSASRSGQPQHF.

This chain uses TRBV19 with TRBJ2-3; TRBD2 might be the D (5 bases). Germline V gives CDR1 LNHDA, CDR2 SQIVND (reference sequence). Trimming pared 5 bases from V and 5 bases from J, leaving 11 bases between. The CDR3 consists of 13 residues. This CDR3 reads CASSAILGDTQYF. The CDR3 bases are TGTGCCAGTAGTGCGATACTAGGAGATACGCAGTATTTT.

The genes are TRBV6-5 and TRBJ2-3, with D tentatively TRBD1 (6 bases). Germline loops: CDR1 MNHEY, CDR2 SVGAGI. The CDR3 is 15 amino acids. V lost 7 bases, J lost 0 bases, and 14 bases lay in between. The CDR3, as DNA: TGTGCCAGCACCTTAGGACAGATTAGCACAGATACGCAGTATTTT. Amino acids: CASTLGQISTDTQYF.

The rearrangement joins TRBV15 to TRBJ2-3; TRBD2 might be the D (5 bases). The CDR3 consists of 14 residues. V dropped 3 bases and J dropped 4 bases, with 11 bases sitting between them. Germline CDR1 and CDR2: LNHNV and YYDKDF (reference sequence). The CDR3 reads CATSSSRRPDTQYF. CDR3 sequence (DNA): TGTGCCACCAGCAGCTCTAGGAGGCCAGATACGCAGTATTTT.

This chain connects TRBV10-3 to TRBJ2-3; no reliable D call. V lost 0 bases to trimming and J lost 6 bases, with 4 bases between them. The CDR3 is made up of 12 amino acids. CDR1 and CDR2 from the germline V gene are ENHRY and SYGVKD. The DNA for the CDR3 is TGTGCCATCAGTGAGTCACCCGATACGCAGTATTTT. It specifies CAISESPDTQYF.

V is TRBV27 and J is TRBJ1-1, with 9 bases identical to TRBD1. CDR1 and CDR2 (germline): MNHEY, SMNVEV (reference sequence). This CDR3 has 20 amino acids. After removal of 6 bases from V and 4 bases from J, the junction contained 24 bases not matched to a gene. The CDR3: CASRTTGGAGGFELGTEAFF. As DNA, the CDR3 is TGTGCCAGCAGGACAACAGGGGGCGCAGGGGGCTTTGAGCTTGGCACTGAAGCTTTCTTT.

This sequence joins TRBV7-9 and TRBJ2-7, with 8 nucleotides matching TRBD2. Per germline, CDR1 SEHNR and CDR2 FQNEAQ (reference sequence). The CDR3 consists of 17 residues. V lost 4 bases and J lost 1; bases outside the gene matches: 12. The CDR3 nucleotides are TGTGCCAGCAGCTCCTTGGTTTCCAGCGGGGGTTCCTACGAGCAGTACTTC. Translating gives CASSSLVSSGGSYEQYF.

The gene calls are TRBV6-5 and TRBJ1-6; 9 nucleotides align to TRBD1. There are 13 residues in the CDR3. Germline loops: CDR1 MNHEY, CDR2 SVGAGI. J gave up 8 bases and V 9 bases, and 5 bases lay outside the gene matches. CDR3 loop: CASARTGDSPLHF. The CDR3 nucleotides are TGTGCCAGTGCCCGGACAGGGGATTCACCCCTCCACTTT.

The chain couples TRBV3-1 (or the pseudogene TRBV3-2) to TRBJ2-1; D is ambiguous. Germline V gene sequence: CDR1 LGHDT, CDR2 YNNKEL (reference sequence). This CDR3 is 14 amino acids long. V lost 4 bases and J lost 7, with 14 bases in between. The CDR3 DNA is TGTGCCAGCAGCCCCTTCCCCTCCGGGAATGAGCAGTTCTTC. Translated, it gives CASSPFPSGNEQFF.

The chain joins TRBV28 to TRBJ1-2; 8 bases agree with TRBD1. V trimming: 6 bases; J trimming: 6 bases; junction bases outside the gene matches: 3. Germline CDR1 and CDR2: MDHEN and SYDVKM. This CDR3 comprises 12 residues. DNA of the CDR3: TGTGCCAGCAGGACAGGGGATGATGGCTACACCTTC. This translates into CASRTGDDGYTF.

This clone appeared a single time. The gene calls are TRBV19 and TRBJ2-1; D is uncertain. This CDR3 spans 13 amino acids. The V and J ends lost 4 bases and 9 bases respectively, with 13 bases between them. Germline lookup yields CDR1 LNHDA and CDR2 SQIVND (reference sequence). In DNA form, the CDR3 reads TGTGCCAGTAGTACGGAAAGGGAAAGTGAGCAGTTCTTC. This gives the protein CASSTERESEQFF.

This clone was seen only a few times. This chain links TRBV28 with TRBJ1-2, with unresolved D. V was trimmed by 3 bases and J by 0 bases, leaving 14 bases between them. This CDR3 contains 16 residues. Germline V gene data show CDR1 as MDHEN and CDR2 as SYDVKM. CDR3 loop: CASSLGFRGSNYGYTF. The CDR3 bases are TGTGCCAGCAGTTTGGGCTTTCGGGGTTCTAACTATGGCTACACCTTC.

The rearrangement links TRBV9 to TRBJ1-1, with D perhaps matching TRBD1 (5 bases). The CDR3 is 13 residues long. V lost 5 bases and J 7 bases, leaving 15 bases between the germline ends. Germline loops: CDR1 SGDLS, CDR2 YYNGEE. This chain's CDR3 is CASRPGGAGEAFF. For the CDR3, the DNA is TGTGCCAGCAGACCCGGAGGGGCGGGTGAAGCTTTCTTT.

The rearrangement joins TRBV7-2 to TRBJ1-1; D might be TRBD1 (5 bases). CDR1 is SGHTA, CDR2 FQGNSA, per germline. The CDR3 is 13 residues long. The V gene lost 0 bases and the J gene lost 6 bases, with 8 bases spanning the gap. The CDR3 coding sequence is TGTGCCAGCAGCTTAGCCGGGGCCTCTGAAGCTTTCTTT. This translates into CASSLAGASEAFF. Combining the CDR3 with reference TRBV7-2 and TRBJ1-1 gives the whole variable domain GAGVSQSPSNKVTEKGKDVELRCDPISGHTALYWYRQSLGQGLEFLIYFQGNSAPDKSGLPSDRFSAERTGGSVSTLTIQRTQQEDSAVYLCASSLAGASEAFFGQGTRLTVV.

V is TRBV14 and J is TRBJ1-4; no clear D. The CDR3 loop spans 14 amino acids. Trimming pared 0 bases from V and 8 bases from J, leaving 10 bases between. Germline CDR1 SGHDN, CDR2 FVKESK. Here the CDR3 reads CASSQEVSGEKLFF. As DNA, the CDR3 is TGTGCCAGCAGCCAAGAGGTCAGCGGCGAAAAACTGTTTTTT.

The J gene is TRBJ2-7, the V gene TRBV29-1; TRBD1 is a possible D gene (5 bases). Per the germline V gene, CDR1 is SQVTM and CDR2 is ANQGSEA. The germline V and J ends were trimmed by 4 bases and 6 bases, with 10 bases remaining between them. This CDR3 contains 11 residues. CDR3 nucleotides: TGCAGCGTTGGCAGGGCTGGCGAGCAGTACTTC. It yields the protein CSVGRAGEQYF.

The rearrangement uses TRBV18 and TRBJ2-1; 11 bases match TRBD1. V shed 2 bases, J shed 7 bases, and the junction held 4 bases outside the gene matches. The CDR3 runs to 15 residues. Germline values: CDR1 KGHSH, CDR2 LQKENI. The CDR3 DNA reads TGTGCCAGCTCACCAGAGGGACAGGGGGTTAATGAGCAGTTCTTC. Amino acids: CASSPEGQGVNEQFF.

The chain links TRBV3-1 (or the pseudogene TRBV3-2) to TRBJ2-5; unclear D gene. CDR3 length: 10 amino acids. V lost 0 bases and J lost 7, with 0 bases in between. Germline V CDR1 and CDR2: LGHDT, YNNKEL (reference sequence). CDR3 residues: CASSQETQYF. CDR3 DNA: TGTGCCAGCAGCCAAGAGACCCAGTACTTC.

The genes are TRBV6-6 and TRBJ1-1; a possible D gene is TRBD1 (6 bases). The CDR3 length is 11 residues. V lost 7 bases and J lost 3, with 6 bases in between. Germline CDR1 is MNHNY and CDR2 is SVGAGI (reference sequence). The CDR3 DNA is TGTGCCAGCAAGGGGGACACTGAAGCTTTCTTT. Its protein product is CASKGDTEAFF.

The rearrangement joins TRBV6-4 to TRBJ2-7; D might be TRBD1 (6 bases). V lost 2 bases and J lost 5, with 16 bases in between. The V gene's germline CDR1 is MRHNA and CDR2 SNTAGT. CDR3 size: 15 residues. The CDR3 spells CASSDPAGEVHEQYF. In DNA, the CDR3 is TGTGCCAGCAGTGACCCAGCAGGGGAAGTGCACGAGCAGTACTTC.

The rearrangement links TRBV19 to TRBJ1-5; 10 nucleotides align to TRBD1. Germline assignment: CDR1 LNHDA and CDR2 SQIVND (reference sequence). The CDR3 length is 17 residues. Losses at the gene ends were 3 bases for V and 1 base for J; bases not matched to a gene: 6. The CDR3 is CASSIGWTGGSNQPQHF. The CDR3 DNA reads TGTGCCAGTAGTATTGGTTGGACAGGGGGAAGCAATCAGCCCCAGCATTTT.

This clone was picked up one time. The chain links TRBV7-3 to TRBJ2-3, with TRBD2 matching 10 bases. The V gene end was trimmed by 2 bases and the J gene end by 1 base; junction bases not matched to a gene: 3. The germline V gene has CDR1 SGHTA and CDR2 FQGTGA. The CDR3 covers 16 residues. The CDR3 loop is CASSLPLAGGTDTQYF. The CDR3, as DNA: TGTGCCAGCAGCTTACCCCTAGCGGGGGGCACAGATACGCAGTATTTT.

J is TRBJ2-1 and V is TRBV2; TRBD2 matches 14 bases. The V gene end was trimmed by 7 bases and the J gene end by 9 bases; junction bases not matched to a gene: 5. In germline, CDR1 is SNHLY, CDR2 FYNNEI. The CDR3 covers 14 residues. The CDR3 here is CASTTSGGALEQFF. CDR3 nucleotide sequence: TGTGCCAGCACGACTAGCGGGGGGGCTCTTGAGCAGTTCTTC. Together with reference TRBV2 and TRBJ2-1, the CDR3 gives the full variable domain: EPEVTQTPSHQVTQMGQEVILRCVPISNHLYFYWYRQILGQKVEFLVSFYNNEISEKSEIFDDQFSVERPDGSNFTLKIRSTKLEDSAMYFCASTTSGGALEQFFGPGTRLTVL.